This TCR beta chain is drawn from a study of blood T cell repertoires in COVID-19. Germline trimming cut 4 bases from V and 7 bases from J; bases unmatched to any gene: 8. The CDR3 is 14 amino acids. Looked up from germline, CDR1 is SQVTM and CDR2 is ANQGSEA. Measured with immunoSEQ multiplex PCR; TCRdb has only the in-frame clones, and not every one. The sample consists of over 200,000 clones, around nine tenths of them appearing once. This clone occurred a few times. The origin of this receptor is a woman in her thirties with acute COVID-19. This chain joins TRBV29-1 and TRBJ2-2; 8 bases are a match to TRBD1. Specimen: PBMCs or T cells enriched from blood (not recorded which). The CDR3 DNA sequence: TGCAGCGTTGTCCTACAGGGGGATGTCGGGGAGCTGTTTTTT. Its protein is CSVVLQGDVGELFF.